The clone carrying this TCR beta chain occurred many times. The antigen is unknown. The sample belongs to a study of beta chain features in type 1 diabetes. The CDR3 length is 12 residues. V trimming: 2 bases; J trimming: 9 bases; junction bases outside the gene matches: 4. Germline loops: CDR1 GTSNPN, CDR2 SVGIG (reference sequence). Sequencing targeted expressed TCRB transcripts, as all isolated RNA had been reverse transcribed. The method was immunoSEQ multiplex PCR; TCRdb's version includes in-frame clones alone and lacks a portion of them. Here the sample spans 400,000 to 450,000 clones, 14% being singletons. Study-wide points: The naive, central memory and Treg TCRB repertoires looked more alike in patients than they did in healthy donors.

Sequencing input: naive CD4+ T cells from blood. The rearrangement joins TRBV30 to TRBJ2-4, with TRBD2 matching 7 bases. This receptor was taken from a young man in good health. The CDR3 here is CAWSPSSGIQYF. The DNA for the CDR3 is TGTGCCTGGAGTCCCTCTAGCGGCATTCAGTACTTC.